The 7 T cell receptor beta chains below were found in one sample sequenced in a study of human T cells and chemical hapten exposure (dated by TCRdb to the early 2020s). Libraries came from RACE. The data were produced on a NextSeq 500. TCRdb took the public reads, trimmed them with fastp at Q25, ran MiXCR for clone calling and kept in-frame beta chains. Records with the same CDR3 protein are collapsed into one entry carrying the most frequent genes and DNA. This sample has 180,000 or so distinct CDR3 sequences in its table, and around 13% of those were observed once. The ten largest clonotypes hold 1.7% of the sample. Sample time point, as interpreted from the label and publication: patch test 1, 2 weeks after DPC sensitization. The label giving this sample's treatment or condition can be read as: therapeutic diphenylcyclopropenone sensitization with weekly scalp DPC. This material consisted of whole blood, taken in connection with sensitization to the hapten diphenylcyclopropenone (DPC). The source of these receptors is a woman aged 30 to 39 with alopecia areata. Some clones in this sample may be carry-over from other donors' samples.

This clonotype was recorded only once. The genes are TRBV28 and TRBJ1-1; possibly TRBD1 for D (6 bases). The length of the CDR3 is 13 residues. Germline lookup yields CDR1 MDHEN and CDR2 SYDVKM. Trimming stripped 2 bases from V and 4 bases from J, with 8 bases between. Here the CDR3 reads CASSLPGATEAFF. The DNA of the CDR3 is TGTGCCAGCAGTTTACCAGGGGCCACTGAAGCTTTCTTT.

This clonotype has a count of ten or more. This chain uses TRBV18 with TRBJ1-1; D not certain. Germline CDR1 and CDR2: KGHSH and LQKENI. This CDR3 is built from 14 residues. V lost 3 bases and J 10 bases, leaving 18 bases between the germline ends. CDR3 protein: CASSPPVGQRRAFF. CDR3 nucleotide sequence: TGTGCCAGCTCACCCCCCGTGGGTCAGAGGCGAGCTTTCTTT.

The chain uses TRBV7-6 and TRBJ2-2; 10 bases align to TRBD2. Germline-derived CDR1 and CDR2 are SGHVS and FNYEAQ. Trimming at V came to 3 bases and at J to 6 bases, leaving 10 bases not matched to a gene. The CDR3 length is 17 residues. The CDR3 DNA reads TGTGCCAGCAGCTTTCAGCGGGGGGGCCGAGATCCCGGGGAGCTGTTTTTT. Translation gives CASSFQRGGRDPGELFF.

The V and J genes are TRBV28 and TRBJ2-7; 9 positions match TRBD2. There are 20 residues in the CDR3. With V trimmed by 3 bases and J by 0 bases, 18 bases remained unmatched. Germline V CDR1 and CDR2: MDHEN, SYDVKM. CDR3 coding DNA: TGTGCCAGCAGTTTTCGACCTCAGGCTAGCGGGATTCCGAGCTCCTACGAGCAGTACTTC. It codes for CASSFRPQASGIPSSYEQYF.

This clonotype came up many times. V and J are TRBV28 and TRBJ1-4; TRBD1 aligns across 10 bases. V shed 6 bases and J 5 bases; nucleotides not matched to a gene: 3. The CDR3 sequence is 14 residues long. In germline, CDR1 is MDHEN, CDR2 SYDVKM. The CDR3 region has the DNA TGTGCCAGCAGGCCGGGACAGGGGAATGAAAAACTGTTTTTT. This gives the protein CASRPGQGNEKLFF.

The genes are TRBV20-1 and TRBJ1-1, with TRBD1 identical over 10 bases. V lost 0 bases, J lost 0 bases, and 4 bases stayed unmatched. CDR3 length: 16 amino acids. Germline CDR1 is DFQATT and CDR2 is SNEGSKA (reference sequence). CDR3 nucleotide sequence: TGCAGTGCTAGAGATCGGGGACAGGGGATGAACACTGAAGCTTTCTTT. This encodes CSARDRGQGMNTEAFF.

The chain is built from TRBV19 and TRBJ2-3; 7 bases map to TRBD2. The CDR3 is 15 residues long. V lost 1 base, J lost 6 bases, and 7 bases stayed unmatched. Germline-derived CDR1 and CDR2 are LNHDA and SQIVND (reference sequence). CDR3 amino acids: CASSIALSSGDTQYF. CDR3 nucleotide sequence: TGTGCCAGTAGTATAGCGCTGAGTAGCGGGGATACGCAGTATTTT.